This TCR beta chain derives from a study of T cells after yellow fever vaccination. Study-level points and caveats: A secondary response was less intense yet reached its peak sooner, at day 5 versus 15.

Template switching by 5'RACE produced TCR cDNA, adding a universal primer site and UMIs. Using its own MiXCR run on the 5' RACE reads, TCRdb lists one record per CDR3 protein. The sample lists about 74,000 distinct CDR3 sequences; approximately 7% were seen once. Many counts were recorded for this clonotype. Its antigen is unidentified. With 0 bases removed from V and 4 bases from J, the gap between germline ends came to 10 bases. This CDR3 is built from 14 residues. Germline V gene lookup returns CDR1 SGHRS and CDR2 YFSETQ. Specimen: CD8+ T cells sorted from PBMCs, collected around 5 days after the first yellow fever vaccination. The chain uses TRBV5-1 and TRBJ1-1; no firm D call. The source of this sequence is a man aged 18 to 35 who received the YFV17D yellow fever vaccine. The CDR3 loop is CASSLDYGGTEAFF. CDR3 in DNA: TGCGCCAGCAGCTTGGATTATGGCGGCACTGAAGCTTTCTTT.